Following are 9 T cell receptor beta chains from one sample sequenced in a study of OX40 agonist ivuxolimab in advanced cancers. Measured with immunoSEQ multiplex PCR; TCRdb has only the in-frame clones, and not every one. The sample has 70,000 to 95,000 clones, roughly nine tenths seen once; the top ten hold more than 0.5%. The material sequenced was CD4+ or CD8+ T cells sorted from blood, taken in a trial of the OX40 agonist ivuxolimab. These receptor sequences come from an adult with an advanced solid tumor such as melanoma, head and neck, liver or kidney cancer.

The genes are TRBV5-4 and TRBJ2-5, with TRBD2 identical over 16 bases. CDR1 SGHNT and CDR2 YYREEE come from the germline V gene (reference sequence). The CDR3 runs to 16 residues. V lost 3 bases, J lost 5 bases, and 4 bases stayed unmatched. The CDR3 bases are TGTGCCAGCAGCTCGGGACTAGCGGGGGGGCGGGAGACCCAGTACTTC. It is translated as CASSSGLAGGRETQYF.

V gene TRBV11-2 combines with J gene TRBJ2-5; D is possibly TRBD2 (6 bases). The germline gives CDR1 SGHAT, CDR2 FQNNGV. The V gene lost 2 bases and the J gene lost 5 bases, with 21 bases spanning the gap. The CDR3 runs to 17 residues. The CDR3 sequence is CASSLTGSAHRGETQYF. Here the CDR3 DNA reads TGTGCCAGCAGCTTAACCGGGAGCGCCCATAGAGGGGAGACCCAGTACTTC.

This chain connects TRBV19 to TRBJ2-3; the match to TRBD2 covers 9 bases. The CDR3 sequence is 16 residues long. CDR1 is LNHDA, CDR2 SQIVND, per germline (reference sequence). The junction had 11 bases not matched to a gene; V was cut back by 5 bases and J by 5 bases. The CDR3 nucleotides are TGTGCCAGTAGTCGCCCCCTTAGCGGGGGTATAGATACGCAGTATTTT. Its translation is CASSRPLSGGIDTQYF.

V usage is TRBV2 and J usage is TRBJ1-6; D gene uncertain. There are 15 residues in the CDR3. Germline lookup yields CDR1 SNHLY and CDR2 FYNNEI. Trimming stripped 0 bases from V and 7 bases from J, with 10 bases between. The CDR3 DNA reads TGTGCCAGCAGTGAAGCAATAGCGGGAAATTCACCCCTCCACTTT. This gives the protein CASSEAIAGNSPLHF.

DNA of the CDR3: TGTGCCAGTAGAAAAAGCCCCGAGTCCTACAATGAGCAGTTCTTC. Amino acid sequence: CASRKSPESYNEQFF. The chain recombines TRBV6-4 with TRBJ2-1; D remains ambiguous. The CDR3 is 15 residues long. Between the trimmed V and J ends, which lost 9 bases and 1 base, there was a span of 16 bases. Germline V gene lookup returns CDR1 MRHNA and CDR2 SNTAGT.

The chain joins TRBV6-6 to TRBJ2-6, with a weak D call TRBD1 (6 bases). Trimming took 5 bases from V and 0 from J, leaving 11 bases between them. The CDR3 is 16 amino acids. Germline V gives CDR1 MNHNY, CDR2 SVGAGI (reference sequence). This CDR3 is CASSLMTGSGANVLTF. The CDR3 region has the DNA TGTGCCAGCAGTCTGATGACAGGCTCTGGGGCCAACGTCCTGACTTTC.

The J gene is TRBJ2-2, the V gene TRBV6-1; no reliable D call. Between the trimmed V and J ends, which lost 7 bases and 1 base, there was a span of 7 bases. Germline V CDR1 and CDR2: MNHNS, SASEGT. CDR3 length: 13 amino acids. The CDR3 region is CASKPENTGELFF. CDR3 sequence (DNA): TGTGCCAGCAAGCCGGAGAACACCGGGGAGCTGTTTTTT.

This chain joins TRBV7-6 and TRBJ2-1; 8 nucleotides agree with TRBD1. CDR1 is SGHVS and CDR2 is FNYEAQ in the germline V gene. V lost 4 bases to trimming and J lost 4 bases; unmatched junction nucleotides: 12. CDR3 length equals 17 residues. CDR3 residues: CASSSPRLQGVYNEQFF. The CDR3 bases are TGTGCCAGCAGCTCCCCCCGATTACAGGGGGTTTACAATGAGCAGTTCTTC. Full variable domain (remainder filled in from reference TRBV7-6 and TRBJ2-1): GAGVSQSPRYKVTKRGQDVALRCDPISGHVSLYWYRQALGQGPEFLTYFNYEAQQDKSGLPNDRFSAERPEGSISTLTIQRTEQRDSAMYRCASSSPRLQGVYNEQFFGPGTRLTVL.

This clone was counted between two and nine times. Written as DNA, the CDR3 is TGTGCCAGCAGCAAAATAACAGATACGCAGTATTTT. This codes for CASSKITDTQYF. The chain uses TRBV21-1 and TRBJ2-3; TRBD2, as called in the table, went unchecked against the DNA. TRBV21-1 is labeled a pseudogene. The length of the CDR3 is 12 residues.